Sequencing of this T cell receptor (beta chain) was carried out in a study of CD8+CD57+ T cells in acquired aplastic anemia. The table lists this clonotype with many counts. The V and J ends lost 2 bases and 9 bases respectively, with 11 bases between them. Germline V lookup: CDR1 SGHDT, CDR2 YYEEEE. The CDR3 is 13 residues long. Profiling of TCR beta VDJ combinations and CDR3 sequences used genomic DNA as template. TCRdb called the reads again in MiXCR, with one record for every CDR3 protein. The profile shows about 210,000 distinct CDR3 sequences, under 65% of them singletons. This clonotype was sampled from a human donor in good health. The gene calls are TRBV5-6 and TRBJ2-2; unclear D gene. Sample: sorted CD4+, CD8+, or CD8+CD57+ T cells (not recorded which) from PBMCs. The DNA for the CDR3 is TGTGCCAGCAGCTTAAGATACTCCCGGGAGCTGTTTTTT. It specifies CASSLRYSRELFF.